A selection of T cell receptor beta chains follows, all from one sample in a study of blood T cells in healthy people across ages. MiXCR, applied by TCRdb to the 5' RACE reads, yields one record per CDR3 protein. The sample records over a million distinct CDR3 sequences, roughly two fifths being singletons. Sequencing input: blood. The receptor source for this set is a woman aged 18-30 years in good health. Each CDR3 is given with its conserved first and last residue. The D gene is left open where the match is weak. Where a row states a size, it is once, few, many or the class of an expanded clone; other rows omit it.

j_call v_call clone_size d_call cdr3_aa cdr3_nt
TRBJ2-7 TRBV4-3 NA TRBD1 CASSQEDRGHEQYF TGCGCCAGCAGCCAAGAAGACAGGGGGCACGAGCAGTACTTC
TRBJ1-5 TRBV12-5 NA NA CASGPHSSQPQHF TGTGCTAGTGGTCCCCATTCTTCTCAGCCCCAGCATTTT
TRBJ2-5 TRBV4-3 few TRBD2 CASSQDRGTSGQETQYF TGCGCCAGCAGCCAAGATAGGGGGACTAGCGGACAAGAGACCCAGTACTTC
TRBJ1-4 TRBV7-2 NA NA CASSIRGTTNEKLFF TGTGCCAGCAGCATCCGTGGAACAACTAATGAAAAACTGTTTTTT
TRBJ1-1 TRBV7-9 once NA CASRARGYTKAFF TGTGCCAGCAGGGCTAGGGGTTACACTAAAGCTTTCTTT
TRBJ2-5 TRBV20-1 NA NA CSANGVGETQYF TGCAGTGCTAACGGGGTCGGGGAGACCCAGTACTTC
TRBJ1-2 TRBV29-1 NA NA CSVVPSPVYGYTF TGCAGCGTTGTCCCAAGTCCAGTCTATGGCTACACCTTC
TRBJ1-2 TRBV6-2/TRBV6-3 NA NA CADSRLMGSTSNYGYTF TGTGCCGACAGTCGCCTGATGGGGTCAACTTCTAACTATGGCTACACCTTC
TRBJ2-3 TRBV5-6 NA NA CASSANGVAADTQYF TGTGCCAGCAGCGCCAATGGGGTAGCGGCAGATACGCAGTATTTT
TRBJ1-2 TRBV9 NA NA CASSGGGFNYGYTF TGTGCCAGCAGCGGGGGGGGGTTCAACTATGGCTACACCTTC
TRBJ2-7 TRBV3-1 NA NA CASSQDVGPTGEQYF TGTGCCAGCAGCCAAGATGTCGGGCCGACGGGCGAGCAGTACTTC
TRBJ2-5 TRBV27 NA TRBD2 CASSLQLADYNEQYF TGTGCCAGCAGTTTACAACTAGCGGACTACAATGAGCAGTACTTC
TRBJ2-1 TRBV29-1 NA NA CSVVAVANEQFF TGCAGCGTTGTAGCAGTTGCCAATGAGCAGTTCTTC
TRBJ1-5 TRBV4-1 NA NA CASSHGGGALPPYSNQPQHF TGCGCCAGCAGCCACGGAGGTGGGGCTCTACCGCCGTATAGCAATCAGCCCCAGCATTTT
TRBJ2-1 TRBV7-2 NA NA CASTNGDEQFF TGTGCCAGCACCAACGGAGATGAGCAGTTCTTC
TRBJ2-1 TRBV6-6 NA NA CASTTSNEQFF TGTGCCAGCACCACAAGCAATGAGCAGTTCTTC
TRBJ2-1 TRBV4-1 few NA CASSQARGNEQFF TGCGCCAGCAGCCAAGCGCGGGGCAATGAGCAGTTCTTC
TRBJ2-7 TRBV2 NA NA CASRSRGSGSEQYF TGTGCCAGCAGGAGCCGGGGTTCGGGGTCCGAGCAGTACTTC
TRBJ2-4 TRBV20-1 NA TRBD1 CSARVRGNIQYF TGCAGTGCTAGGGTCAGGGGGAACATTCAGTACTTC
TRBJ2-4 TRBV6-6 NA NA CASNDHKNIQYF TGTGCCAGCAACGACCACAAAAACATTCAGTACTTC
TRBJ2-1 TRBV5-4 few NA CAISRGNLNEQFF TGTGCCATCTCGAGGGGGAACCTCAATGAGCAGTTCTTC
TRBJ2-4 TRBV28 once TRBD2 CAGSETSGRALTKNIQYF TGTGCCGGCAGTGAAACTAGCGGGAGGGCCTTAACCAAAAACATTCAGTACTTC